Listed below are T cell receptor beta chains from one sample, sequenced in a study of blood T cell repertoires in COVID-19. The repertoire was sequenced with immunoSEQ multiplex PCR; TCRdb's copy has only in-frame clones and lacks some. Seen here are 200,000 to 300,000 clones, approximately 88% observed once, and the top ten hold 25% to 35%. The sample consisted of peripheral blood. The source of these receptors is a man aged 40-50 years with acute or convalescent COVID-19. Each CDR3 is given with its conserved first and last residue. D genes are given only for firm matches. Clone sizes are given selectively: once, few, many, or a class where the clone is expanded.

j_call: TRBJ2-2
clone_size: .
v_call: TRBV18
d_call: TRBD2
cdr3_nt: TGTGCCAGCTCACTTGATCTAGCGGGGACCGGGGAGCTGTTTTTT
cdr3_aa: CASSLDLAGTGELFF

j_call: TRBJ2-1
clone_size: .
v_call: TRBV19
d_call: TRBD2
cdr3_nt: TGTGCCAGTAGTGCGTCCGGGACTAGCGGGAGAAATGAGCAGTTCTTC
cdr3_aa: CASSASGTSGRNEQFF

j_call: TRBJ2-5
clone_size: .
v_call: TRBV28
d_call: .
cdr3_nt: TGTGCCAGCAGTCCCACACAAGAGACCCAGTACTTC
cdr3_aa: CASSPTQETQYF

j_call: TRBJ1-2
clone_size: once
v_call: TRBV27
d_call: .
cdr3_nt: TGTGCCAGCAGTTCACCGGGACAAGGAATCTGCACCTTC
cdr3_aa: CASSSPGQGICTF

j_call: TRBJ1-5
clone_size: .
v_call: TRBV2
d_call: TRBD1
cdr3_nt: TGTGCCAGCAGTGGGGACAGGAGCAATCAGCCCCAGCATTTT
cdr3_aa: CASSGDRSNQPQHF

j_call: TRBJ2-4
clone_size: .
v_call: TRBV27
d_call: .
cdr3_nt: TGTGCCAGCAGTTTAATGGGCGGGCGGGCCGGAAACATTCAGTACTTC
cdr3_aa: CASSLMGGRAGNIQYF

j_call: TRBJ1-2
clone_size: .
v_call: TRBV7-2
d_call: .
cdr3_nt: TGTGCCAGCAGCTTAGCAGGGGGTGACAACTATGGCTACACCTTC
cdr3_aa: CASSLAGGDNYGYTF

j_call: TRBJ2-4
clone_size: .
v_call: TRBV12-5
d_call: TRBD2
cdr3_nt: TGTGCTAGTGGTTCCTGGGGGCGGGAGGGCGACTCAAACATTCAGTACTTC
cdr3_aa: CASGSWGREGDSNIQYF

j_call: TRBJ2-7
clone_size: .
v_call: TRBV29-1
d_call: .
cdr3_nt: TGCAGCGTTGAATTCGGAGACAGTTACGAGCAGTACTTC
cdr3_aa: CSVEFGDSYEQYF

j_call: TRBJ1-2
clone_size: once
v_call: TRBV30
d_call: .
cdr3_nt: TGTGCCTGGAGTGTACTACAGGGCTATGGCTACACCTTC
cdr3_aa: CAWSVLQGYGYTF

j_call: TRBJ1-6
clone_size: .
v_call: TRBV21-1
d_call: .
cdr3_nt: TGTGCCAGCAGTTGGACAGGGTTTAAAGCCCTCCACTTT
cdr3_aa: CASSWTGFKALHF

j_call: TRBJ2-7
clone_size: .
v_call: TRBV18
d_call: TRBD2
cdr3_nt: TGTGCCAGCTCACCAATGCTGTCTAGCGGGACACGCGAGCAGTACTTC
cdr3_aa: CASSPMLSSGTREQYF

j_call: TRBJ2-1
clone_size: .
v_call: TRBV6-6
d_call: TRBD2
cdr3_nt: TGTGCCAGCACCCTAGCGGGCTACAATGAGCAGTTCTTC
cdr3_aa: CASTLAGYNEQFF

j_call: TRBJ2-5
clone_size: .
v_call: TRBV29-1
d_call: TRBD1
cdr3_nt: TGCAGCGCATTCGGGACAGGGAGGGAGACCCAGTACTTC
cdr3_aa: CSAFGTGRETQYF

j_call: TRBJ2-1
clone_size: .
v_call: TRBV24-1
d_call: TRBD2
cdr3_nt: TGTGCCACCAGTGGGACTAGTCTGGGAGAGCAGTTCTTC
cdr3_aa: CATSGTSLGEQFF

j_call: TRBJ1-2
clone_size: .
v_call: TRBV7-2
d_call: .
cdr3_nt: TGTGCCAGCAGCTTAGCGCTGACAGTCAATGGCTACACCTTC
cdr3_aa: CASSLALTVNGYTF

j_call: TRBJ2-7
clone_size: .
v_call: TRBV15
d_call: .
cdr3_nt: TGTGCCACCAGCAGAGATCCCCGCTACGAGCAGTACTTC
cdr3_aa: CATSRDPRYEQYF

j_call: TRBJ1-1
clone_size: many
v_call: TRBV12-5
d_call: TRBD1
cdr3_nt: TGTGCTAGTGGTCCCGGACAGGCGATGAACACTGAAGCTTTCTTT
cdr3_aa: CASGPGQAMNTEAFF

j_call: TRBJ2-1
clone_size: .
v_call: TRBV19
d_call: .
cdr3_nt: TGTGCCAGTAGCACTACTAGCAATGAGCAGTTCTTC
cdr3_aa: CASSTTSNEQFF

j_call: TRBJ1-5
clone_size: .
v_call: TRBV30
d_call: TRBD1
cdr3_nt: TGTGCCTGGAGTCCGGGACAGGGGAATCAGCCCCAGCATTTT
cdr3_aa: CAWSPGQGNQPQHF

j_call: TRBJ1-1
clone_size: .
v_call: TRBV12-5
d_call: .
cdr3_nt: TGTGCTAGTGGTTTGGCCCTATCAGGGGACACTGAAGCTTTCTTT
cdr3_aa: CASGLALSGDTEAFF

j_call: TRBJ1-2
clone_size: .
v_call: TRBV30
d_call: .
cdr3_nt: TGTGCCTGGACCCTAACTCCTAACTATGGCTACACCTTC
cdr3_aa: CAWTLTPNYGYTF

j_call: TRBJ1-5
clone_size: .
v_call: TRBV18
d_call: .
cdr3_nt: TGTGCCAGCTCACCGGGGGGTGTCCAGCCCCAGCATTTT
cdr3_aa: CASSPGGVQPQHF

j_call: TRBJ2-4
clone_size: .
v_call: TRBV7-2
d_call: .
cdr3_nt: TGTGCCAGCAGCTTAGTGACAGGCGGCAAAAACATTCAGTACTTC
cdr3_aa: CASSLVTGGKNIQYF

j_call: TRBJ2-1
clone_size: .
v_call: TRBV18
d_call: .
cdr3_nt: TGTGCCAGCTCCCAGGCTTCAGCAAATGAGCAGTTCTTC
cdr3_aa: CASSQASANEQFF

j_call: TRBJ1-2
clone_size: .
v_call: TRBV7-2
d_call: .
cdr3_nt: TGTGCCAGCAGCTTAGCCACAGCATGGGCACGCAGCGGCTACACCTTC
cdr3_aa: CASSLATAWARSGYTF

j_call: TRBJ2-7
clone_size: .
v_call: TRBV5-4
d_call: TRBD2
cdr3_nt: TGTGCCAGCAGCTTGGGGCCGACTAGCGGGACCTACGAGCAGTACTTC
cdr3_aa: CASSLGPTSGTYEQYF

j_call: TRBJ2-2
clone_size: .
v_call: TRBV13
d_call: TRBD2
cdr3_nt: TGTGCCAGCAGCCCATTGCCGGGACTAGCGGGAGGCACCGGGGAGCTGTTTTTT
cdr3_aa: CASSPLPGLAGGTGELFF

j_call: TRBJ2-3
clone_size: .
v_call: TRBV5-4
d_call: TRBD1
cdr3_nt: TGTGCCAGCAGCTCCGGGACAGTGCTGGATACGCAGTATTTT
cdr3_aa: CASSSGTVLDTQYF

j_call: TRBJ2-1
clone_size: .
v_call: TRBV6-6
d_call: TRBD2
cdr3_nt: TGTGCCAGCAGTTACTCGGGGCGGGAGCTATTAAATGAGCAGTTCTTC
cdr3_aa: CASSYSGRELLNEQFF

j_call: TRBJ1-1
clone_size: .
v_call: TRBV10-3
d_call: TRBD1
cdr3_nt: TGTGCCATCAGTGAAGGGACAGTAGGAAACACTGAAGCTTTCTTT
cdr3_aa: CAISEGTVGNTEAFF

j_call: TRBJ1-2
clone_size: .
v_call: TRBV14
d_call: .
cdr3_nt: TGTGCCAGCAGCCAAGCTCGGGGGGGGAGAGGCTACACCTTC
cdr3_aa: CASSQARGGRGYTF

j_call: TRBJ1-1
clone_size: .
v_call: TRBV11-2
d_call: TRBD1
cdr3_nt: TGTGCCAGCAACGTTCAGGGGGCCGGTACTGAAGCTTTCTTT
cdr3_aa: CASNVQGAGTEAFF

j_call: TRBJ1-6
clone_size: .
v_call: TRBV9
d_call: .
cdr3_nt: TGTGCCAGCAGCGTAGGTGGTGGACAGCCAGGAGGTTCACCCCTCCACTTT
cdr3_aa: CASSVGGGQPGGSPLHF

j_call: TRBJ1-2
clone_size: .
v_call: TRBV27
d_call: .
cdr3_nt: TGTGCCAGCAGTTTCCTACCCGGGATCCAGCTTAACTATGGCTACACCTTC
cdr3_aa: CASSFLPGIQLNYGYTF

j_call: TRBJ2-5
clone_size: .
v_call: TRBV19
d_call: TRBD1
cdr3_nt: TGTGCCAGTAGTAACACCGGGACAGGGGGTCAAGAGACCCAGTACTTC
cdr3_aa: CASSNTGTGGQETQYF

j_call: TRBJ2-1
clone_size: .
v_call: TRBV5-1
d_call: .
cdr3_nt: TGCGCCAGCAGCTTGCCAGAATCCAATGAGCAGTTCTTC
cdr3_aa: CASSLPESNEQFF

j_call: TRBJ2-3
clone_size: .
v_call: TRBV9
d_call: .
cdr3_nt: TGTGCCAGCAGCCCGGGACAACTCACAGATACGCAGTATTTT
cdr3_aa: CASSPGQLTDTQYF

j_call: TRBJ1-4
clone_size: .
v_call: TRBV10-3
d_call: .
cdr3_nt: TGTGCCATCAGTGCCGACAATGATGAAAAACTGTTTTTT
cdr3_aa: CAISADNDEKLFF

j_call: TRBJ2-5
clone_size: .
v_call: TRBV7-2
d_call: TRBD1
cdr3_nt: TGTGCCAGCAGCGTGACAGGGGCCGGGGCTTGGGAGACCCAGTACTTC
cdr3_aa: CASSVTGAGAWETQYF

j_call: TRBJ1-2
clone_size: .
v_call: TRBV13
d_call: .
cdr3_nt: TGTGCCAGCAGCTCTCGGACGGGAGGAAACTATGGCTACACCTTC
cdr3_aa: CASSSRTGGNYGYTF

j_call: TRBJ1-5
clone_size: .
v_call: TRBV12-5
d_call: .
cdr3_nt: TGTGCTAGTGGTCCGTCCAGCAATCAGCCCCAGCATTTT
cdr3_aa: CASGPSSNQPQHF

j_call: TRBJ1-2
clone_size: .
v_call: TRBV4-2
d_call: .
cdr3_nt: TGTGCCAGCAGCCAAAGATCGACGGGAGACTATGGCTACACCTTC
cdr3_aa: CASSQRSTGDYGYTF

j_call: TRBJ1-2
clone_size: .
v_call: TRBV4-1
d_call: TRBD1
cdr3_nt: TGCGCCAGCAGCCAAGGAGGAACAGGGGGCAATGGCTACACCTTC
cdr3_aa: CASSQGGTGGNGYTF

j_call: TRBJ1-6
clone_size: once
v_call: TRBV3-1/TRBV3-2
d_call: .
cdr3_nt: TGTGCCAGCGGTCCCGGGACTCGGGTAAATTCACCCCTCCACTTT
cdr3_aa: CASGPGTRVNSPLHF

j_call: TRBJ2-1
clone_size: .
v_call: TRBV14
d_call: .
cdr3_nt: TGTGCCAGCTCAAGGGGGTCTAGCTCCTACAATGAGCAGTTCTTC
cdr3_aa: CASSRGSSSYNEQFF

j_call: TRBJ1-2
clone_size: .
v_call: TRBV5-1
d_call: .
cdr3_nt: TGCGCCAGCACTTCCGACTCATGGGACTATGGCTACACCTTC
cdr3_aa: CASTSDSWDYGYTF

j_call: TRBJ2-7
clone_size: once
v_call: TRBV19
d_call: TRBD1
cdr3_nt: TGTGCCAGTAGATCTTTCTCCGGGACAGGGCTATACGAGCAGTACTTC
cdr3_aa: CASRSFSGTGLYEQYF

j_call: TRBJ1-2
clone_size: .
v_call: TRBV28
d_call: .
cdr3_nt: TGTGCCAGCAGTTCGGGGTCAGTCGGCTACACCTTC
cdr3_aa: CASSSGSVGYTF

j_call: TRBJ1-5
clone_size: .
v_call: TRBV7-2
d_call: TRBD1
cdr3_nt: TGTGCCAGCAGCTTAAGACAGGGTTTGAATCAGCCCCAGCATTTT
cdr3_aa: CASSLRQGLNQPQHF

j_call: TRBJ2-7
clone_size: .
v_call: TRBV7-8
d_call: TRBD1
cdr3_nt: TGTGCCAGCAGTTTCACAGGGGGCGAGCAGTACTTC
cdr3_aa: CASSFTGGEQYF

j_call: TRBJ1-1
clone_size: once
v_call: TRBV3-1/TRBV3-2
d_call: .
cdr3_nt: TGTGCCAGCAGCCAATCGGGGGGGACTGAAGCTTTCTTT
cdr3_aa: CASSQSGGTEAFF

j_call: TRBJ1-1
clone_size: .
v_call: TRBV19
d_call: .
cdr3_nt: TGTGCCAGTAGTATTCCAGGGGAAGGGACTGAAGCTTTCTTT
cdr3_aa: CASSIPGEGTEAFF

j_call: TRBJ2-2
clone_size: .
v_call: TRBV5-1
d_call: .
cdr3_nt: TGCGCCAGCAGCTTGGTTGGAGGGGGCGCACCCGGGGAGCTGTTTTTT
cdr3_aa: CASSLVGGGAPGELFF

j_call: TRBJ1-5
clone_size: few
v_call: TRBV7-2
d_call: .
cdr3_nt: TGTGCCAGCAGCCCCGGGGGTAGCAACATAGACAATCAGCCCCAGCATTTT
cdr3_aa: CASSPGGSNIDNQPQHF

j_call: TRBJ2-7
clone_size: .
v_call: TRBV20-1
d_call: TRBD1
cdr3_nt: TGCAGTGCTAGTCAGGACAGGCTTTCCTACGAGCAGTACTTC
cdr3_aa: CSASQDRLSYEQYF

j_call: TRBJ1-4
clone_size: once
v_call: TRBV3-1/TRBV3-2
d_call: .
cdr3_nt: TGTGCCAGCAGCCAAGTCCCTGGGCAGAATGAAAAACTGTTTTTT
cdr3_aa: CASSQVPGQNEKLFF

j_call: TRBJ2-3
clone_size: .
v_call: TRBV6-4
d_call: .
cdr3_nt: TGTGCCAGCAGTGCTTTATCTAGCACAGATACGCAGTATTTT
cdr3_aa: CASSALSSTDTQYF

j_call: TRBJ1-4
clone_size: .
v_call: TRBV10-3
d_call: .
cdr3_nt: TGTGCCATCAGTGAAGACATGAATAATGAAAAACTGTTTTTT
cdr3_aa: CAISEDMNNEKLFF

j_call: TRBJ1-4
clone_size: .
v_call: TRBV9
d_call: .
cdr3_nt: TGTGCCAGCAGCGTAGGGACAGCTTATGAAAAACTGTTTTTT
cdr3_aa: CASSVGTAYEKLFF